These T cell receptor beta chains were read from a single sample in a study of blood T cell repertoires in COVID-19. Libraries were prepared by immunoSEQ multiplex PCR; TCRdb keeps only in-frame clonotypes and omits some of them. Of approximately 210,000 clones listed, roughly nine tenths are singletons. The specimen sequenced was peripheral blood. Source of these receptors: a woman between 65 and 79 years old with acute or convalescent COVID-19. CDR3s include the opening cysteine and the closing phenylalanine or tryptophan. The order of the fields is J gene, V gene, clone size, D gene, CDR3 DNA, CDR3 protein. A D gene is named only where the DNA matches it firmly. Only part of the rows carry a size: once, few, many, or a class if the clone is expanded.

J: TRBJ1-5; V: TRBV19; size: few; D: .; DNA: TGTGCCAGTTCCGGGACTCCAAACAATCAGCCCCAGCATTTT; CDR3: CASSGTPNNQPQHF
J: TRBJ1-6; V: TRBV5-6; size: .; D: .; DNA: TGTGCCAGCAGCCGGGGGTCACCCCTCCACTTT; CDR3: CASSRGSPLHF
J: TRBJ1-6; V: TRBV11-2; size: .; D: TRBD1; DNA: TGTGCCAGCAGCTCGCGGACAGGGTCGTTAAATTCACCCCTCCACTTT; CDR3: CASSSRTGSLNSPLHF
J: TRBJ2-1; V: TRBV7-3; size: .; D: .; DNA: TGTGCCAGCAGCCCGGGGAGGCATGAGCAGTTCTTC; CDR3: CASSPGRHEQFF
J: TRBJ2-3; V: TRBV3-1/TRBV3-2; size: once; D: TRBD2; DNA: TGTGCCAGCAGCCCATTTATAGCGGGAGAGACAGATACGCAGTATTTT; CDR3: CASSPFIAGETDTQYF
J: TRBJ2-1; V: TRBV28; size: .; D: .; DNA: TGTGCCAGCAGGGACAGCCACAATGAGCAGTTCTTC; CDR3: CASRDSHNEQFF
J: TRBJ1-1; V: TRBV3-1/TRBV3-2; size: once; D: .; DNA: TGTGCCAGCAGCCGGAGGGGGAACACTGAAGCTTTCTTT; CDR3: CASSRRGNTEAFF
J: TRBJ2-1; V: TRBV10-3; size: .; D: .; DNA: TGTGCCATCACGAATCGGGAGACGCGAAAGTTCTTC; CDR3: CAITNRETRKFF
J: TRBJ2-7; V: TRBV6-5; size: .; D: .; DNA: TGTGCCAGCAGTTCTGGGGGCGGTGAGCAGTACTTC; CDR3: CASSSGGGEQYF
J: TRBJ2-5; V: TRBV19; size: .; D: TRBD2; DNA: TGTGCCAGTAGATCGGGACTAGTCGGGGAGACCCAGTACTTC; CDR3: CASRSGLVGETQYF
J: TRBJ2-5; V: TRBV19; size: .; D: TRBD2; DNA: TGTGCCAGTAGTAACGGGGGGGAGACCCAGTACTTC; CDR3: CASSNGGETQYF
J: TRBJ2-7; V: TRBV6-2/TRBV6-3; size: .; D: TRBD2; DNA: TGTGCCAGCAGCCGGGGACTAGCGGGAGGATACGAGCAGTACTTC; CDR3: CASSRGLAGGYEQYF
J: TRBJ2-7; V: TRBV24-1; size: .; D: TRBD1; DNA: TGTGCCACCAGTGATTTGCGGACAGGGGCGAACTCCTACGAGCAGTACTTC; CDR3: CATSDLRTGANSYEQYF
J: TRBJ2-5; V: TRBV3-1/TRBV3-2; size: .; D: .; DNA: TGTGCCAGCAGCCAAGGGCCAGGACGGTGGGACAAGAGTACCCAGTACTTC; CDR3: CASSQGPGRWDKSTQYF
J: TRBJ1-5; V: TRBV2; size: few; D: .; DNA: TGTGCCAGCAGTGGAGGCCGGGGGGTTAACAATCAGCCCCAGCATTTT; CDR3: CASSGGRGVNNQPQHF
J: TRBJ2-5; V: TRBV5-1; size: once; D: TRBD1; DNA: TGCGCCAGCAGCTTGGGGGGGACAGTAGTACAAGAGACCCAGTACTTC; CDR3: CASSLGGTVVQETQYF
J: TRBJ2-7; V: TRBV27; size: .; D: .; DNA: TGTGCCAGCAGTTCCCGCCGACAGGGAGGTATGGACGAGCAGTACTTC; CDR3: CASSSRRQGGMDEQYF
J: TRBJ2-1; V: TRBV7-2; size: .; D: TRBD2; DNA: TGTGCCAGCAGATCTTCACTAGCGGGGTCCTACAATGAGCAGTTCTTC; CDR3: CASRSSLAGSYNEQFF
J: TRBJ1-2; V: TRBV19; size: .; D: .; DNA: TGTGCCAGTAGGGAGGGTGGGGACTATGGCTACACCTTC; CDR3: CASREGGDYGYTF
J: TRBJ2-2; V: TRBV3-1/TRBV3-2; size: .; D: TRBD2; DNA: TGTGCCAGCAGCCAAAACACGGGGGGGCCATCCGGGGAGCTGTTTTTT; CDR3: CASSQNTGGPSGELFF
J: TRBJ2-7; V: TRBV5-1; size: .; D: TRBD1; DNA: TGCGCCAGCACTGCGAGACAGGGTAGCTACGAGCAGTACTTC; CDR3: CASTARQGSYEQYF
J: TRBJ2-2; V: TRBV10-3; size: once; D: .; DNA: TGTGCCATCAGTGAGTCTCGGTCGGGGGACCTCAACACCGGGGAGCTGTTTTTT; CDR3: CAISESRSGDLNTGELFF
J: TRBJ2-5; V: TRBV5-4; size: .; D: .; DNA: TGTGCCAGCAGCGCGTGGACAGCGGGGCCGGCCCAGTACTTC; CDR3: CASSAWTAGPAQYF
J: TRBJ2-5; V: TRBV7-8; size: .; D: TRBD2; DNA: TGTGCCAGCAGCTTGCTAGCGGGGGCAGAGACCCAGTACTTC; CDR3: CASSLLAGAETQYF
J: TRBJ2-5; V: TRBV12-1; size: .; D: .; DNA: TGTGCCAGCAGCTTTGGCAGGGAAGGGGAGACCCAGTACTTC; CDR3: CASSFGREGETQYF
J: TRBJ2-1; V: TRBV5-8; size: once; D: TRBD2; DNA: TGTGCCAGCAGGGGCGGGAGATACTCCAATGAGCAGTTCTTC; CDR3: CASRGGRYSNEQFF
J: TRBJ1-6; V: TRBV11-2; size: .; D: TRBD1; DNA: TGTGCCAGCAGCGACAGGGGGTGGAATTCACCCCTCCACTTT; CDR3: CASSDRGWNSPLHF
J: TRBJ1-1; V: TRBV5-4; size: .; D: TRBD1; DNA: TGTGCCAGCAGCTTGCATTGGACAGGCCTCACTGAAGCTTTCTTT; CDR3: CASSLHWTGLTEAFF
J: TRBJ2-7; V: TRBV5-1; size: .; D: TRBD2; DNA: TGCGCCAGCAGCTTGAGGACTAGCGGGAGGGCTTCCTACGAGCAGTACTTC; CDR3: CASSLRTSGRASYEQYF
J: TRBJ2-1; V: TRBV6-5; size: .; D: TRBD2; DNA: TGTGCCAGCAAGGTGGGACTAGCGGCCAATGAGCAGTTCTTC; CDR3: CASKVGLAANEQFF
J: TRBJ1-1; V: TRBV3-1/TRBV3-2; size: .; D: .; DNA: TGTGCCAGCAGCCAAGTTCCGAGGGACACTGAAGCTTTCTTT; CDR3: CASSQVPRDTEAFF
J: TRBJ2-1; V: TRBV4-3; size: .; D: TRBD2; DNA: TGCGCCAGCAGCCAAGATCTTTTGCGGGGCGGGAGCGGTGTCAATGAGCAGTTCTTC; CDR3: CASSQDLLRGGSGVNEQFF
J: TRBJ1-3; V: TRBV7-9; size: .; D: .; DNA: TGTGCCAGCAGCCTCGGACAGAGCTCTGGAAACACCATATATTTT; CDR3: CASSLGQSSGNTIYF
J: TRBJ2-2; V: TRBV28; size: .; D: .; DNA: TGTGCCAGCCTTCCTCGAGTCGGGGAGCTGTTTTTT; CDR3: CASLPRVGELFF
J: TRBJ2-3; V: TRBV7-3; size: once; D: TRBD2; DNA: TGTGCCAGCAGCCTTCGCCCGGGACTAGCGGGAGTAGACACAGATACGCAGTATTTT; CDR3: CASSLRPGLAGVDTDTQYF
J: TRBJ1-2; V: TRBV19; size: .; D: .; DNA: TGTGCCAGTAGTATTGGAGGAAGTGAAAACTATGGCTACACCTTC; CDR3: CASSIGGSENYGYTF
J: TRBJ2-7; V: TRBV7-6; size: .; D: .; DNA: TGTGCCAGCAGCTTAGGGGGAGGCTACGAGCAGTACTTC; CDR3: CASSLGGGYEQYF
J: TRBJ1-5; V: TRBV28; size: .; D: TRBD1; DNA: TGTGCCAGCAGTTTTCAGGGGGCGAGCAATCAGCCCCAGCATTTT; CDR3: CASSFQGASNQPQHF
J: TRBJ1-2; V: TRBV12-3/TRBV12-4; size: .; D: .; DNA: TGTGCCAGCAGCCAAGAGTATGGCTACACCTTC; CDR3: CASSQEYGYTF
J: TRBJ1-3; V: TRBV13; size: .; D: .; DNA: TGTGCCAGCAGCTTAGACAGCAGCTCTGGAAACACCATATATTTT; CDR3: CASSLDSSSGNTIYF
J: TRBJ1-5; V: TRBV7-2; size: .; D: .; DNA: TGTGCCAGCAGCTTAGGAGGACAGCCGGGGATTCAGCCCCAGCATTTT; CDR3: CASSLGGQPGIQPQHF
J: TRBJ1-1; V: TRBV23-1; size: once; D: .; DNA: TGCGCCAGCAGTCATTGGGCCAGGGGAAAAGATCGGACTGAAGCTTTCTTT; CDR3: CASSHWARGKDRTEAFF
J: TRBJ2-3; V: TRBV7-2; size: .; D: TRBD2; DNA: TGTGCCAGCAGCTTAGGACTAGCGGGAGTCTTCACAGATACGCAGTATTTT; CDR3: CASSLGLAGVFTDTQYF
J: TRBJ1-2; V: TRBV2; size: few; D: .; DNA: TGTGCCAGCAGTGAAACGGACAGACGTTACGGCTACACCTTC; CDR3: CASSETDRRYGYTF
J: TRBJ2-2; V: TRBV25-1; size: once; D: TRBD2; DNA: TGTGCCAGCAGTGAATACGGCGGGGGGTTCACCGGGGAGCTGTTTTTT; CDR3: CASSEYGGGFTGELFF